This T cell receptor beta chain was identified during a study of persistence of HIV-infected CD4 T cells. Stimulation used approximately 9.1 ug/mL lysate from CMV-infected fibroblasts. Sorted nonresponding memory CD4+ T cells were CD40L-negative, CD69-negative, CD45RO-high. This was the immunoSEQ version 4 assay in survey mode. Libraries were prepared by immunoSEQ multiplex PCR; TCRdb keeps only in-frame clonotypes and omits some of them. The sample contains tens of thousands of clones, around 82% of which appear only once. A note on this clone: Its antigen is as yet unknown.

Unmatched junction bases numbered 1, after V lost 6 bases and J lost 5 bases. CDR1 and CDR2 from the germline V gene are MNHEY and SVGAGI. The CDR3 sequence is 12 residues long. The chain links TRBV6-5 to TRBJ2-5; 9 bases align to TRBD1. The receptor was isolated from an adult woman with HIV who was CMV-seropositive. The specimen was CD4+ T cells sorted from PBMCs after roughly 18-hour stimulation, collected from a patient who received antiretroviral therapy. The CDR3 sequence: CASRDRGETQYF. CDR3 sequence (DNA): TGTGCCAGCAGAGACAGGGGGGAGACCCAGTACTTC.